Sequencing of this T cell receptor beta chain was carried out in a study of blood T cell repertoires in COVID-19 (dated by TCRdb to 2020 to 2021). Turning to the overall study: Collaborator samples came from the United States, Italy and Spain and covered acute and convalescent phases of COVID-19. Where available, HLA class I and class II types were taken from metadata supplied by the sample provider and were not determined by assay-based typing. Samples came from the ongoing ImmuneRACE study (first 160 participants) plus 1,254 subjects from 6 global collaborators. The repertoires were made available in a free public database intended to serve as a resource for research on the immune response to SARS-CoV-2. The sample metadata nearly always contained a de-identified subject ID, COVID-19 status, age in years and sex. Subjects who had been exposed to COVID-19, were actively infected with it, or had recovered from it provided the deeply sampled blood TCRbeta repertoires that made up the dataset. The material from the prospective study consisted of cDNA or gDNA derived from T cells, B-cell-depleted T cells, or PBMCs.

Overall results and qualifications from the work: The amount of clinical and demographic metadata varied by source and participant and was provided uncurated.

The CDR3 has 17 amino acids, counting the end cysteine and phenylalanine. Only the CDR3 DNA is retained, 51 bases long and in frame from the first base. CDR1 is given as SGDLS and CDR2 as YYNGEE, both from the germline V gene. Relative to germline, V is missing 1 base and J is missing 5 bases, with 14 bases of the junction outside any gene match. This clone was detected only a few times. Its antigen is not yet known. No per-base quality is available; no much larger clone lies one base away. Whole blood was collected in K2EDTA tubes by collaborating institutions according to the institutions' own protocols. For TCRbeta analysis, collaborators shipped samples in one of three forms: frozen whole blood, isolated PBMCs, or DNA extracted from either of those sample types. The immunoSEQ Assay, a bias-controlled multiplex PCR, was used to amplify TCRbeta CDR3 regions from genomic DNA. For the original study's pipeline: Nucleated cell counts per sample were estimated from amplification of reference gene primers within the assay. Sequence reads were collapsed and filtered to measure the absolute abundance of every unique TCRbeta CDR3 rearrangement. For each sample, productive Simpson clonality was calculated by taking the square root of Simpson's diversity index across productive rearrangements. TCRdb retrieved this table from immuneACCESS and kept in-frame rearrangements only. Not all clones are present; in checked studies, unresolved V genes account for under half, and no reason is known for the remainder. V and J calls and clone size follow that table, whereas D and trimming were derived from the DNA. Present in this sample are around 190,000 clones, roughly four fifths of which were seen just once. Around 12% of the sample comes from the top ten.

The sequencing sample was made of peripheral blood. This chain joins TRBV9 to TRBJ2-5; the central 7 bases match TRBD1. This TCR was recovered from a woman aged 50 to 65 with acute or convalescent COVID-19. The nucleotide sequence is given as TGTGCCAGCAGCGTATCCGGGCAGGGGGACGTCAGGGAGACCCAGTACTTC. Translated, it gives CASSVSGQGDVRETQYF.